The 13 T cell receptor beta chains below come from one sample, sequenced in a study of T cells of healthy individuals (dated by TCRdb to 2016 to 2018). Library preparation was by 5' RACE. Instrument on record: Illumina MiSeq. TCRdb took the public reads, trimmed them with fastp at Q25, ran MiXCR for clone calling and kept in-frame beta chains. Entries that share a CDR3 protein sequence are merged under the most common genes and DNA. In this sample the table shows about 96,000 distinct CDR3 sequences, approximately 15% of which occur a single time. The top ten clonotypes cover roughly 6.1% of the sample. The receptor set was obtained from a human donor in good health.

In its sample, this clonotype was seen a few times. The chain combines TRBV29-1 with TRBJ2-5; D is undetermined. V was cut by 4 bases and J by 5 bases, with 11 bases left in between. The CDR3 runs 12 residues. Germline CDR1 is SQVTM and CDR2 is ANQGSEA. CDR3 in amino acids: CSVASAVETQYF. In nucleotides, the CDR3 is TGCAGCGTTGCCAGTGCGGTGGAGACCCAGTACTTC.

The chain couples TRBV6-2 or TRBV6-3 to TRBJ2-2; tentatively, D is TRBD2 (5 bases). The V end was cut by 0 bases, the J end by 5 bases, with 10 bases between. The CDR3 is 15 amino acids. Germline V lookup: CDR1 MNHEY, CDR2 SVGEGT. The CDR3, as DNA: TGTGCCAGCAGTTACTCGAGCGGAGAGACCGGGGAGCTGTTTTTT. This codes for CASSYSSGETGELFF.

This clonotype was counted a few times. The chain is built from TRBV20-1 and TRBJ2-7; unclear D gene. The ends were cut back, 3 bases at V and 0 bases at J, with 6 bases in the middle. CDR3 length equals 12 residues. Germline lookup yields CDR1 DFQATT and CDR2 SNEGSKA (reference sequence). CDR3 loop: CSASIRSYEQYF. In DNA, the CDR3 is TGCAGTGCTAGTATACGCTCCTACGAGCAGTACTTC.

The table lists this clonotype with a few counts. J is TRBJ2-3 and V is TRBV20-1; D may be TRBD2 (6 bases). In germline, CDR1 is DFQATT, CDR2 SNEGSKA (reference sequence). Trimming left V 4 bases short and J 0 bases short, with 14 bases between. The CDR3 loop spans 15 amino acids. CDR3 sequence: CSATSGLASTDTQYF. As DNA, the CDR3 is TGCAGTGCTACTTCGGGGCTAGCGAGCACAGATACGCAGTATTTT.

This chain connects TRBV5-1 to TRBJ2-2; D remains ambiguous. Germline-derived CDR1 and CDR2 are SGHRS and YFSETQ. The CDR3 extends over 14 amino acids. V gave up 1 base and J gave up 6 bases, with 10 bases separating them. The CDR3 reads CASSLTRTAGELFF. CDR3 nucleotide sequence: TGCGCCAGCAGCTTGACGAGGACGGCCGGGGAGCTGTTTTTT.

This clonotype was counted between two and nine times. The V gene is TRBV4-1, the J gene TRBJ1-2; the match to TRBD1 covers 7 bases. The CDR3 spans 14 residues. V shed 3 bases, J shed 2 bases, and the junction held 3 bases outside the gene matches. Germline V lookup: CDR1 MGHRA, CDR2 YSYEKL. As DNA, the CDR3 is TGCGCCAGCAGCCAGAACAGGGGAAACTATGGCTACACCTTC. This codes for CASSQNRGNYGYTF.

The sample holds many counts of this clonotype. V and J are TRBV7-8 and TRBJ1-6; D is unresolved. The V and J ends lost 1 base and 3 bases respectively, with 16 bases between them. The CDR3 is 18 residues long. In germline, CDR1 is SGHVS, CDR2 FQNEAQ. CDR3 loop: CASSLVGWGNDYNSPLHF. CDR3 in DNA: TGTGCCAGCAGCTTAGTGGGTTGGGGAAATGACTATAATTCACCCCTCCACTTT.

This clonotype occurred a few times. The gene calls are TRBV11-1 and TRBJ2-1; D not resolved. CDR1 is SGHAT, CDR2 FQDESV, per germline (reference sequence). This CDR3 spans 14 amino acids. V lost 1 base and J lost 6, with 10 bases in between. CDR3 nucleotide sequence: TGTGCCAGCAGCTTAGGTAGCCAAGTCAATGAGCAGTTCTTC. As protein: CASSLGSQVNEQFF.

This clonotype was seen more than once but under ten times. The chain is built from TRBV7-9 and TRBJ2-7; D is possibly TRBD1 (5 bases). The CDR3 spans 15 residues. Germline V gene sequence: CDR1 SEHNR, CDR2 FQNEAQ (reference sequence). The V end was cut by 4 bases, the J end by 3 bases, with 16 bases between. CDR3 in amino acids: CASSSQGQRHYEQYF. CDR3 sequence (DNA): TGTGCCAGCAGCTCGCAAGGACAACGACACTACGAGCAGTACTTC.

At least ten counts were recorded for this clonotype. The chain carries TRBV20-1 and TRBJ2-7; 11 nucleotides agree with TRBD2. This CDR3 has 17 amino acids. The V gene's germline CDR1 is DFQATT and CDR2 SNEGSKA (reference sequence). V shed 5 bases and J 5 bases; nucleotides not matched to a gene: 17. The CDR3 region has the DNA TGCAGTGCTCCCGGGACTAGCGGTTCTCCTCGGGGCCACGAGCAGTACTTC. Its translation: CSAPGTSGSPRGHEQYF.

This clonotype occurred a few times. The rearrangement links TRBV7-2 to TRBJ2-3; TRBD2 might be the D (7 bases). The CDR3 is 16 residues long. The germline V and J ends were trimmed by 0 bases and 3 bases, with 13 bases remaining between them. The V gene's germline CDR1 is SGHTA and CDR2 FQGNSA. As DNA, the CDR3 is TGTGCCAGCAGCTTAGCGTTAGGGGGAGGGACAGATACGCAGTATTTT. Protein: CASSLALGGGTDTQYF. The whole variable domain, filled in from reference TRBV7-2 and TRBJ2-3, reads GAGVSQSPSNKVTEKGKDVELRCDPISGHTALYWYRQSLGQGLEFLIYFQGNSAPDKSGLPSDRFSAERTGGSVSTLTIQRTQQEDSAVYLCASSLALGGGTDTQYFGPGTRLTVL.

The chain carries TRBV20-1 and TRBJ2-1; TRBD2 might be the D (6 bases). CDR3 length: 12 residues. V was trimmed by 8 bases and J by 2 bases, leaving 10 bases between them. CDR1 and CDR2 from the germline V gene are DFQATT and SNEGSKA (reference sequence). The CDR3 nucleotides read TGCAGTACGACGGGGGCCTACAATGAGCAGTTCTTC. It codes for CSTTGAYNEQFF.

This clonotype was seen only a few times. CDR3: CSVEEDRVGDTQYF. CDR3 bases: TGCAGCGTTGAAGAAGACAGGGTAGGAGATACGCAGTATTTT. The chain links TRBV29-1 to TRBJ2-3, with 7 positions matching TRBD1. Per germline, CDR1 SQVTM and CDR2 ANQGSEA. V was pared by 0 bases and J by 5 bases, with 5 bases of the junction left unmatched. The CDR3 covers 14 residues.